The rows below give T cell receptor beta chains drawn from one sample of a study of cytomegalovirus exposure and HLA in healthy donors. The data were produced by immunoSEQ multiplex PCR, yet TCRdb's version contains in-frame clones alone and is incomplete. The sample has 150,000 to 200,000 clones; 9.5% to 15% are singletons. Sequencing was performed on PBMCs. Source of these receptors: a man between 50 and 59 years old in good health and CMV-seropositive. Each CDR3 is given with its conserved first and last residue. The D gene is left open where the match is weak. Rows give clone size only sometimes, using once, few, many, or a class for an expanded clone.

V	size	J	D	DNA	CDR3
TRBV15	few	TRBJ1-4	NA	TGTGCCACCAGCCGACCCTCGGGGTTCAATGAAAAACTGTTTTTT	CATSRPSGFNEKLFF
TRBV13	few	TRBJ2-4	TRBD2	TGTGCCAGCAGCCTCGGACTAGCGGGGCAGTACTTC	CASSLGLAGQYF
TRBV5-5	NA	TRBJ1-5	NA	TGTGCCAGCAGCCCCATCGCCGGAGGTTCGAATCAGCCCCAGCATTTT	CASSPIAGGSNQPQHF
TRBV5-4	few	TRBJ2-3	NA	TGTGCCAGCAGCACGGGGTCGAGCACAGATACGCAGTATTTT	CASSTGSSTDTQYF
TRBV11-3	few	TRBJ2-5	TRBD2	TGTGCCAGCAGCTTCACCGGGCGATCTCGGCTAGCGGGCCTACAAGAGACCCAGTACTTC	CASSFTGRSRLAGLQETQYF
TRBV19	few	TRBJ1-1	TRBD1	TGTGCCAGTAGTATAGATACGGGACAGGGGATTTGGGGTACTGAAGCTTTCTTT	CASSIDTGQGIWGTEAFF
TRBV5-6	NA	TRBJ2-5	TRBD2	TGTGCCAGCAGACCAACTAGCGGGGGGGCCCAAGAGACCCAGTACTTC	CASRPTSGGAQETQYF
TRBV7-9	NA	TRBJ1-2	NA	TGTGCCTCCCCAGCTAACTATGGCTACACCTTC	CASPANYGYTF
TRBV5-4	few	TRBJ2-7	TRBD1	TGTGCCAGCAGCCCGGACAGGTCCTACGAGCAGTACTTC	CASSPDRSYEQYF
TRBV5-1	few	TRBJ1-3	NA	TGCGCCAGCAGCTTGAACGGGAACCCAACTGGAAACACCATATATTTT	CASSLNGNPTGNTIYF
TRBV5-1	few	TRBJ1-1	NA	TGCGCCAGCAGCGAGACAGTCATGAACACTGAAGCTTTCTTT	CASSETVMNTEAFF
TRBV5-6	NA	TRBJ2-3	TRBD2	TGTGCCAGCAGACCCCCGGGACTAGCGGGGGGCTCAGATACGCAGTATTTT	CASRPPGLAGGSDTQYF
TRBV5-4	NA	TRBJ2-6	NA	TGTGCCAGCAGCGCCGCAGGGGTAGGGGCCAACGTCCTGACTTTC	CASSAAGVGANVLTF
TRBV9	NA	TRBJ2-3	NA	TGTGCCAGCAGCGTAGGGGGCCATACAGCCACAGATACGCAGTATTTT	CASSVGGHTATDTQYF
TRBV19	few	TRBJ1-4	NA	TGTCGGCGGGGGGCGGATGAAAAACTGTTTTTT	CRRGADEKLFF
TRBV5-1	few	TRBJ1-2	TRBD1	TGCGCCAGCAGCCTGACAGGGATCCCTAACTATGGCTACACCTTC	CASSLTGIPNYGYTF
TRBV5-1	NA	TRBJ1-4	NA	TGCGCCAGCAGCTTAGAAGCAGGCCTTAAGCAAAAACTGTTTTTT	CASSLEAGLKQKLFF
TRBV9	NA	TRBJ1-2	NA	TGTGCCAGCAGCGTAGTAGAGGGGGGGAGGGGTGGCTATGGCTACACCTTC	CASSVVEGGRGGYGYTF
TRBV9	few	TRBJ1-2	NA	TGTGCCAGCAGCTTAACGGTGCTGGACTATGGCTACACCTTC	CASSLTVLDYGYTF
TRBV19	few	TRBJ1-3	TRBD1	TGTGCCAGTAGTCCTTCGGACAGGAGGACTGGAAACACCATATATTTT	CASSPSDRRTGNTIYF
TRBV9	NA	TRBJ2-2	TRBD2	TGTGCCAGCAGCTCCGGTGGGGGCGGGGGGGACCGGGAGCTGTTTTTT	CASSSGGGGGDRELFF
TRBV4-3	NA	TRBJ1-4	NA	TGCGCCAGCAGCCAAGATTTCCGGATCCCGGGGAGGGGTGGGGAAAAACTGTTTTTT	CASSQDFRIPGRGGEKLFF
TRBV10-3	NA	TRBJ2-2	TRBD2	TGTGCCATCAGGACTAGCGGGGGGGCCGACACCGGGGAGCTGTTTTTT	CAIRTSGGADTGELFF
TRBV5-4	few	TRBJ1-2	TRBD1	TGTGCCACCAGGGACAGGGGGGGGACCGTCTATGGCTACACCTTC	CATRDRGGTVYGYTF
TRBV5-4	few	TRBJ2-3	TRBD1	TGTGCCAGCAGCCTACGCGGACAGGGGCAGTCAGATACGCAGTATTTT	CASSLRGQGQSDTQYF
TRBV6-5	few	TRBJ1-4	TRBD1	TGTGCCAGCAGTTACCACCGGACAGGAGGAAATGAAAAACTGTTTTTT	CASSYHRTGGNEKLFF
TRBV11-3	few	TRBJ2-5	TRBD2	TGTGCCAGCAGCTTTCGGGGGGGCGAAGAGACCCAGTACTTC	CASSFRGGEETQYF
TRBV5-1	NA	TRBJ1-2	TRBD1	TGCGCCAGCAGCTTGGGGCAGGGGGCGAATGGCTACACCTTC	CASSLGQGANGYTF
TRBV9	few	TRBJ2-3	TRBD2	TGTGCCAGCAGCTCGAGTTGGCCGAGACTAGCGGGGGGCGCTTTGGATACGCAGTATTTT	CASSSSWPRLAGGALDTQYF
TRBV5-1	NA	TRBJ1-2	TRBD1	TGCGCCAGCAGCGGTGCCGGGACAGGGGTCTCTGGCTACACCTTC	CASSGAGTGVSGYTF
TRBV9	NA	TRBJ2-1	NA	TGTGCCAGCAGCGTAGGACAGCTCAATGAGCAGTTCTTC	CASSVGQLNEQFF
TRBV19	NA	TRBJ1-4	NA	TGTGCCAGTAGTATAGGAGGAACGGCTACTAATGAAAAACTGTTTTTT	CASSIGGTATNEKLFF
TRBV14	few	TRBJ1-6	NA	TGTGCCAGCAGCCAAGTGCGGGGCTCACCCCTCCACTTT	CASSQVRGSPLHF
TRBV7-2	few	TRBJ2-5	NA	TGTGCCAGCAGCTTAGGGTTGCGAGAGACCCAGTACTTC	CASSLGLRETQYF
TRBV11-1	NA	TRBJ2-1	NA	TGTGCCAGCAGCTTCGCAGGGAATGAGCAGTTCTTC	CASSFAGNEQFF
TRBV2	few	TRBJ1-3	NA	TGTGCCAGCAGATTGGGAGGAGTCTCTGGAAACACCATATATTTT	CASRLGGVSGNTIYF
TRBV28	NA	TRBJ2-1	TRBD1	TGTGCCAGCAGGGGACAGGGGTCCCCTTACAATGAGCAGTTCTTC	CASRGQGSPYNEQFF
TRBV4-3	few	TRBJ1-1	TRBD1	TGCGCCAGCAGCCAAAAAAGGGGGCTGAACACTGAAGCTTTCTTT	CASSQKRGLNTEAFF
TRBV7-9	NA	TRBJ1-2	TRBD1	TGTGCCAGCAGATGGACAGGGGGGTCGGATGGCTACACCTTC	CASRWTGGSDGYTF
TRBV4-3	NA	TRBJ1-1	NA	TGCGCCAGCAGCCAAGATACAGGGCTAGGATTTACTGAAGCTTTCTTT	CASSQDTGLGFTEAFF
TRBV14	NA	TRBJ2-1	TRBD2	TGTGCCAGCAGCGAGGCTAGCGGCTTCTACAATGAGCAGTTCTTC	CASSEASGFYNEQFF